This T cell receptor beta chain was identified in a study of T cell repertoires in cytomegalovirus infection. On the study more broadly: CMV infection and matching HLA type were both indicated by public TCR beta signatures.

V was pared by 6 bases and J by 11 bases, with 23 bases between. Germline V gene lookup returns CDR1 LNHDA and CDR2 SQIVND (reference sequence). This CDR3 spans 15 amino acids. TCRdb re-analysed the reads in MiXCR, keeping a single row per CDR3 protein. In the table there are around 310,000 distinct CDR3 sequences, about 17% of which are singletons. V and J are TRBV19 and TRBJ2-1; tentatively, D is TRBD1 (6 bases). What was sequenced was PBMCs. This sequence was found in a human donor in good health (CMV status not recorded). Some clones in this sample may be carry-over from other donors' samples. CDR3 loop: CASSPGQGIEWKQFF. DNA of the CDR3: TGTGCCAGTAGCCCGGGACAAGGGATTGAATGGAAGCAGTTCTTC.